The clone carrying this T cell receptor (beta chain) was observed at least ten times. Its antigen remains unidentified. An end of the junction does not agree with germline; a read error may underlie this. Molecular-barcoded quantitative 5'-RACE produced these TCR beta libraries. TCRdb analysed the 5' RACE reads with MiXCR anew, one entry per CDR3 protein. The top ten clones hold just over 14% of a sample with about 340,000 distinct CDR3 sequences, less than 9.5% of them seen once. The entry originates in a study of CD8 T cells in ankylosing spondylitis. The germline gives CDR1 MGHRA, CDR2 YSYEKL. The CDR3 extends over 15 amino acids. Study results and caveats: What appeared characteristic of ankylosing spondylitis blood was a TCR beta motif of fewer than ten highly homologous variants. The authors reported significant enrichment of disease-linked clones in matched ankylosing spondylitis synovial fluid.

The sample was blood, either unsorted or a sorted T cell fraction (not recorded which). The clonotype was recovered from a male donor with ankylosing spondylitis. V and J are TRBV4-1 and TRBJ2-1; maybe TRBD1 (5 bases). CDR3 sequence: CASNQDQGTYNEQFF. The CDR3 coding sequence is TGCGCCAGCAACCAAGATCAGGGAACCTACAATGAGCAGTTCTTC.